These 9 T cell receptor beta chains were sequenced from one sample in a study of blood T cell repertoires in COVID-19. TCRdb's table, derived via immunoSEQ multiplex PCR, lists solely in-frame clones and lacks some. The data hold roughly 120,000 clones, with approximately 80% observed a single time. Sequences were obtained from peripheral blood. Source of these receptors: a man between 65 and 80 years old with active or convalescent COVID-19.

The chain combines TRBV7-6 with TRBJ1-5; TRBD1 is a possible D gene (6 bases). Trimming took off 4 bases at V and 3 bases at J, with 16 bases between the two ends. The CDR3 totals 16 residues. CDR1 SGHVS and CDR2 FNYEAQ come from the germline V gene. CDR3 in DNA: TGTGCCAGCAGCTCCCGCGAAGGGGGTATCAATCAGCCCCAGCATTTT. Its protein product is CASSSREGGINQPQHF.

The chain joins TRBV7-6 to TRBJ1-3; 8 bases line up with TRBD1. The J segment lost 2 bases and the V segment lost 5 bases, leaving 8 bases of the junction unmatched. CDR1 is SGHVS, CDR2 FNYEAQ, per germline. The CDR3 is 16 amino acids. The CDR3 spells CASSPDRGEAGNTIYF. CDR3 DNA: TGTGCCAGCAGCCCTGACAGGGGTGAGGCTGGAAACACCATATATTTT. Together with reference TRBV7-6 and TRBJ1-3, the CDR3 gives the full variable domain: GAGVSQSPRYKVTKRGQDVALRCDPISGHVSLYWYRQALGQGPEFLTYFNYEAQQDKSGLPNDRFSAERPEGSISTLTIQRTEQRDSAMYRCASSPDRGEAGNTIYFGEGSWLTVV.

The chain is built from TRBV5-1 and TRBJ2-2, with TRBD1 matching 12 bases. CDR1 and CDR2 from the germline V gene are SGHRS and YFSETQ. V lost 4 bases, J lost 4 bases, and 8 bases stayed unmatched. This CDR3 contains 17 residues. The CDR3 loop is CASSRTGTGGSTGELFF. In DNA, the CDR3 is TGCGCCAGCAGCCGAACCGGGACAGGGGGCTCCACCGGGGAGCTGTTTTTT. Drawing the rest from reference TRBV5-1 and TRBJ2-2, the complete variable domain is KAGVTQTPRYLIKTRGQQVTLSCSPISGHRSVSWYQQTPGQGLQFLFEYFSETQRNKGNFPGRFSGRQFSNSRSEMNVSTLELGDSALYLCASSRTGTGGSTGELFFGEGSRLTVL.

In its sample, this clone was seen a few times. The genes are TRBV5-5 and TRBJ2-2, with D maybe TRBD2 (5 bases). This CDR3 has 14 residues. Germline V gene sequence: CDR1 SGHKS, CDR2 YYEKEE (reference sequence). Deletions cut 0 bases from V and 5 bases from J, with 8 bases between. CDR3 sequence reads: CASSLDPGTGELFF. The DNA of the CDR3 is TGTGCCAGCAGCTTGGATCCGGGGACCGGGGAGCTGTTTTTT.

The chain employs TRBV6-5 and TRBJ1-3; D perhaps matches TRBD1 (6 bases). Germline-derived CDR1 and CDR2 are MNHEY and SVGAGI. The CDR3 sequence is 15 residues long. Trimming shortened V by 8 bases and J by 3 bases, and 17 bases separated the two germline ends. The CDR3 bases are TGTGCCAGCGGGTCAACAGGGACTATTGGAAACACCATATATTTT. This gives the protein CASGSTGTIGNTIYF.

The CDR3 is CASSSRRGAETQYF. The CDR3, as DNA: TGTGCCAGCAGCTCCCGACGGGGGGCAGAGACCCAGTACTTC. The chain carries TRBV7-2 and TRBJ2-5; D is possibly TRBD2 (7 bases). V dropped 4 bases and J dropped 4 bases, with 13 bases sitting between them. The CDR3 extends over 14 amino acids. The germline V gene encodes CDR1 SGHTA and CDR2 FQGNSA.

This clone was seen more than once but under ten times. The rearrangement links TRBV5-1 to TRBJ2-2; the match to TRBD1 covers 9 bases. The V and J ends lost 2 bases and 7 bases, in that order; junction bases with no gene match: 24. The CDR3 is 21 residues long. Germline-derived CDR1 and CDR2 are SGHRS and YFSETQ. The CDR3 DNA sequence: TGCGCCAGCAGCTTCCTGGGGGGACAGGGAGGCTTCGGCCCCAATGACGGGGAGCTGTTTTTT. Its translation is CASSFLGGQGGFGPNDGELFF. Looking up the rest from reference TRBV5-1 and TRBJ2-2 gives the full variable domain: KAGVTQTPRYLIKTRGQQVTLSCSPISGHRSVSWYQQTPGQGLQFLFEYFSETQRNKGNFPGRFSGRQFSNSRSEMNVSTLELGDSALYLCASSFLGGQGGFGPNDGELFFGEGSRLTVL.

The J gene is TRBJ1-6, the V gene TRBV11-3, with D perhaps matching TRBD1 (6 bases). The CDR3 runs 17 residues. Between the trimmed V and J ends, which lost 1 base and 1 base, there was a span of 11 bases. Germline V gene data show CDR1 as SGHNT and CDR2 as YENEEA. As DNA, the CDR3 is TGTGCCAGCAGCTTAGTCTCCAGGGGATCCTATAATTCACCCCTCCACTTT. It codes for CASSLVSRGSYNSPLHF.

The gene calls are TRBV5-5 and TRBJ1-1; 9 nucleotides match TRBD1. CDR1 is SGHKS and CDR2 is YYEKEE in the germline V gene (reference sequence). CDR3 length: 16 residues. J was trimmed by 5 bases and V by 4 bases; bases with no gene match: 12. The CDR3 sequence is CASSQTRDRAGTEAFF. The CDR3 nucleotides are TGTGCCAGCAGCCAAACTCGGGACAGGGCGGGGACTGAAGCTTTCTTT.